This T cell receptor (beta chain) emerged from a study of tumor and adjacent non-tumor tissue in lung cancer. TCRbeta libraries were built with three rounds of nested PCR, modified from ARM-PCR. TCRdb independently ran MiXCR on the multiplex PCR reads; one entry per CDR3 protein. Here the sample spans about 75,000 distinct CDR3 sequences, over 75% being singletons. Germline lookup yields CDR1 DFQATT and CDR2 SNEGSKA (reference sequence). V was clipped by 4 bases and J by 13 bases; unmatched bases: 13. This CDR3 spans 12 amino acids. This sample's RNA came from whole unsorted tissue. The clonotype originates from a woman aged 45-65 years with non-small cell lung cancer. Specimen: lung tumor tissue. This sequence joins TRBV20-1 and TRBJ2-7; TRBD1 agrees at 7 bases. The CDR3 region is CSAKGQKDGQYF. CDR3 sequence (DNA): TGCAGTGCTAAGGGACAGAAAGACGGGCAATACTTC.